The rows below give T cell receptor beta chains drawn from one sample of a study of T cells in Graves' hyperthyroidism and ophthalmopathy. MiXCR was run by TCRdb on the multiplex PCR reads, yielding one entry per CDR3 protein. The repertoire holds under 350,000 distinct CDR3 sequences, with roughly a fifth as singletons. The sample was blood. Receptors were obtained from a woman aged 45-60 years with Graves' hyperthyroidism. CDR3s include the opening cysteine and the closing phenylalanine or tryptophan. The D gene is left open where the match is weak. Part of the rows lack a size; the others show once, few, many or a class for expanded clones.

TRBD1	TRBV2	many	TRBJ1-2	TGTGCCAGCAGTGCTTCAGGGGGCAACTATGGCTACACCTTC	CASSASGGNYGYTF
TRBD2	TRBV12-3/TRBV12-4	few	TRBJ2-2	TGTGCCACCAGTGGGACTAGCGGGATTCCGAACACCGGGGAGCTGTTTTTT	CATSGTSGIPNTGELFF
.	TRBV3-1	.	TRBJ1-2	TGTGCCAGCAGCCAAGGACTTAACTATGGCTACACCTTC	CASSQGLNYGYTF
.	TRBV30	many	TRBJ1-1	TGTGCCTGGAGCCCTAGGCGCGGTGAAGCTTTCTTT	CAWSPRRGEAFF
TRBD1	TRBV12-3/TRBV12-4	many	TRBJ1-5	TGTGCCAGCAGCGTTGGGACAGGGCGGAATCAGCCCCAGCATTTT	CASSVGTGRNQPQHF
.	TRBV2	many	TRBJ1-1	TGTGCCAGCAGGTATGACAAGAACACTGAAGCTTTCTTT	CASRYDKNTEAFF
TRBD2	TRBV7-2	many	TRBJ2-2	TGTGCCAGCAGCTTAGAGGCTAGCGGCACCGGGGAGCTGTTTTTT	CASSLEASGTGELFF
.	TRBV5-6	many	TRBJ2-7	TGTGCCAGCAGCTTAACAGGTTCTAGCTCCTACGAGCAGTACTTC	CASSLTGSSSYEQYF
.	TRBV15	.	TRBJ2-7	TGTGCCACCAGCATGTCGGGCTACGAGCAGTACTTC	CATSMSGYEQYF
.	TRBV15	.	TRBJ2-2	TGTGCCACCAGCACCGGAGGGAGTAAGGGCGGGGAGCTGTTTTTT	CATSTGGSKGGELFF
.	TRBV2	.	TRBJ1-4	TGTGCCAGCTCCCCCCTGGAGGGCGCAACTAATGAAAAACTGTTTTTT	CASSPLEGATNEKLFF
.	TRBV5-1	.	TRBJ2-5	TGCGCCAGCAGCTTGAAGGGGGGGCAAGGAAAAGAGACCCAGTACTTC	CASSLKGGQGKETQYF
TRBD1	TRBV7-2	many	TRBJ2-7	TGTGCCAGCCAGCTGCGGACAGGGACGGTCTCAGAGCAGTACTTC	CASQLRTGTVSEQYF
.	TRBV12-3/TRBV12-4	few	TRBJ2-2	TGTGCCAGCGCCCCCGCCGGGGAGCTGTTTTTT	CASAPAGELFF
.	TRBV18	few	TRBJ1-2	TGTGCCAGCTCACCGCAAAGAGGGGATTTAGGCTACACCTTC	CASSPQRGDLGYTF
.	TRBV28	many	TRBJ1-2	TGTGCCAGCAGTTTGAACCCGCCGGTTCAGGGGTTGGGGTTAGCTGGCTACACCTTC	CASSLNPPVQGLGLAGYTF
.	TRBV28	.	TRBJ1-2	TGTGCCACCCGGGACTATGGCTACACCTTC	CATRDYGYTF
TRBD2	TRBV9	.	TRBJ2-1	TGTGCCAGCAGCCCTAGGGAGGGCCGCTACAATGAGCAGTTCTTC	CASSPREGRYNEQFF
TRBD1	TRBV12-3/TRBV12-4	.	TRBJ2-3	TGTGCCAGCACCAAGGGGGCCACAGATACGCAGTATTTT	CASTKGATDTQYF
TRBD2	TRBV11-2	few	TRBJ2-1	TGTGCCAGCAGTACCACGGCGCCCGGGGGGATTAGCTCCTACAATGAGCAGTTCTTC	CASSTTAPGGISSYNEQFF
.	TRBV29-1	.	TRBJ1-3	TGCAGCGTTGCACATCGTGGAAACACCATATATTTT	CSVAHRGNTIYF
.	TRBV5-1	.	TRBJ2-5	TGCGCCAGCAGCTTCGGACCCTCGGAAGAGACCCAGTACTTC	CASSFGPSEETQYF
.	TRBV19	.	TRBJ1-1	TGTGCCAGTAGCGCTAATCGGGGGGCGACTGAAGCTTTCTTT	CASSANRGATEAFF
TRBD2	TRBV27	few	TRBJ2-7	TGTGCCAGCAGGACCTCGAGAGCGGGAAACTCCTACGAGCAGTACTTC	CASRTSRAGNSYEQYF
.	TRBV6-1	few	TRBJ2-2	TGTGCCAGCATGGACCCCCCCGGGGAGCTGTTTTTT	CASMDPPGELFF
.	TRBV4-1	few	TRBJ1-1	TGCGCCAGCAGCCAATATACCGGGGCACTTATCCGAGCTTTCTTT	CASSQYTGALIRAFF
.	TRBV30	many	TRBJ2-1	TGTGCCTGGAGCGGGCGGGGTTGGCAGTTCTTC	CAWSGRGWQFF
.	TRBV29-1	.	TRBJ1-2	TGCAGCGCCATGGACGGTTTTCGGGACTATGGCTACACCTTC	CSAMDGFRDYGYTF
.	TRBV15	few	TRBJ2-6	TGTGCCACCAGCAGAGATCCTGTATCTGGGGCCAACGTCCTGACTTTC	CATSRDPVSGANVLTF
TRBD1	TRBV11-3	few	TRBJ1-1	TGTGCCAGCAGCTTAGCCATCCGACGGGACAGCACTATGAACACTGAAGCTTTCTTT	CASSLAIRRDSTMNTEAFF